The sequence of this T cell receptor beta chain was determined in a study of T-cell reconstitution after alpha-beta-depleted transplantation in children. TCRbeta library preparation incorporated unique molecular identifiers. One entry per CDR3 protein results from TCRdb running MiXCR on the PCR reads. In the table there are a few hundred thousand distinct CDR3 sequences, approximately 20% of which are singletons. This clonotype came up a few times. This CDR3 region has 16 residues. V was clipped by 0 bases and J by 7 bases; unmatched bases: 1. The sequence derives from a human donor who donated a stem cell graft to a child with acute lymphoblastic leukemia. This chain links TRBV12-3 or TRBV12-4 with TRBJ2-1, with 15 bases aligning to TRBD2. Sequenced here: PBMCs from the stem cell graft donor, sampled from the stem cell graft. CDR3 nucleotide sequence: TGTGCCAGCAGTTTAGCAGGGACTAGCGGGAGGAATGAGCAGTTCTTC. It codes for CASSLAGTSGRNEQFF.